The clone carrying this T cell receptor (beta chain) came up many times. Profiled with immunoSEQ multiplex PCR; TCRdb holds only in-frame clones, not every one. The sample has around 40,000 clones, 90% to 95% seen once; the top ten hold 6.1%. The sample is drawn from a study of T cell changes during pregnancy in multiple sclerosis. The CDR3 loop spans 16 amino acids. This sequence originates from a female donor with multiple sclerosis, enrolled in a pregnancy study. Material: CD8+ T cells from peripheral blood mononuclear cells, obtained in the second trimester of pregnancy. The chain has TRBV21-1 and TRBJ2-2; the DNA was not used to check the table's D call, TRBD2. TRBV21-1 counts as a pseudogene. CDR3 sequence (DNA): TGTGCCAGCAGCCCGCGGACTAGCGGGAGTCCCGGGGAGCTGTTTTTT. Amino acid sequence: CASSPRTSGSPGELFF.